This passage covers 27 T cell receptor beta chains from one sample sequenced in a study of blood T cells in healthy people across ages. With a J-beta primer mix and a sample-barcoded 5' primer, a second PCR ran roughly 6 to 11 cycles. A single record per CDR3 protein comes from TCRdb applying MiXCR to the 5' RACE reads. The table lists roughly 500,000 distinct CDR3 sequences, approximately 27% of them singletons. The sample taken for sequencing was blood. All receptors come from a woman in her 70s in good health.

This chain links TRBV4-3 with TRBJ2-1; no clear D gene. The germline CDR1 and CDR2 sequences are LGHNA and YSLEER. The CDR3 is 15 residues long. Trimming removed 11 bases from V and 0 bases from J, with 17 bases in between. The CDR3 DNA reads TGCGCCGGCAACCATGCCCTTAGCTCCTACAATGAGCAGTTCTTC. This codes for CAGNHALSSYNEQFF.

V gene TRBV12-3 or TRBV12-4 combines with J gene TRBJ2-2, with D possibly TRBD2 on 6 matching bases. The CDR3 loop spans 13 amino acids. The V end lost 5 bases, the J end lost 6 bases, and 10 bases lay between the germline ends. The CDR3 coding sequence is TGTGCCAGCAGTCTCCGACTAGCCGGGGAGCTGTTTTTT. Its protein product is CASSLRLAGELFF.

Many counts were recorded for this clonotype. The rearrangement links TRBV4-3 to TRBJ1-4; D is unresolved. CDR1 and CDR2 (germline): LGHNA, YSLEER. The CDR3 consists of 15 residues. V was shortened by 0 bases and J by 6 bases, with 11 bases between the two germline ends. CDR3 coding DNA: TGCGCCAGCAGCCAAGAACGGTGGGGAGATGAAAAACTGTTTTTT. This gives the protein CASSQERWGDEKLFF.

Worth noting for this clonotype: Compared with germline, one end of the junction differs, possibly owing to a read error. The V gene is TRBV18, the J gene TRBJ2-1; possibly TRBD1 for D (5 bases). Germline values: CDR1 KGHSH, CDR2 LQKENI. There are 13 residues in the CDR3. The CDR3: CARSPGFHNEQFF. CDR3 DNA sequence: TGTGCCCGCTCACCAGGGTTCCACAATGAGCAGTTCTTC.

DNA of the CDR3: TGCGCCAGCAGCCAGGGGGTTTTAGAAAAACTGTTTTTT. The encoded protein is CASSQGVLEKLFF. The chain joins TRBV4-3 to TRBJ1-4; possibly TRBD1 for D (5 bases). The CDR3 sequence is 13 residues long. The V end was cut by 3 bases, the J end by 8 bases, with 10 bases between. CDR1 is LGHNA and CDR2 is YSLEER in the germline V gene.

This clonotype appeared many times. V usage is TRBV6-5 and J usage is TRBJ1-2; 7 nucleotides line up with TRBD1. Germline V lookup: CDR1 MNHEY, CDR2 SVGAGI. J was trimmed by 8 bases and V by 7 bases; bases with no gene match: 7. The CDR3 sequence is 12 residues long. The CDR3 nucleotides read TGTGCCAGCAAGAGGACAGGCCTAGGCTACACCTTC. This codes for CASKRTGLGYTF.

In its sample, this clonotype was seen a few times. The chain couples TRBV6-4 to TRBJ2-3; no clear D gene. Per germline, CDR1 MRHNA and CDR2 SNTAGT. The CDR3 spans 14 residues. Deletions cut 8 bases from V and 4 bases from J, with 16 bases between. CDR3 amino acids: CASRQVPGADTQYF. The CDR3 nucleotides read TGTGCCAGCCGCCAGGTCCCAGGAGCAGATACGCAGTATTTT.

This clonotype was counted only a few times. V gene TRBV3-1 combines with J gene TRBJ2-2; 7 bases agree with TRBD2. The CDR3 covers 15 residues. With 1 base clipped from V and 5 bases from J, the junction kept 4 bases outside the gene matches. Germline values: CDR1 LGHDT, CDR2 YNNKEL (reference sequence). DNA for the CDR3: TGTGCCAGCAGCCAAGTCGGGGGAGGGACCGGGGAGCTGTTTTTT. Translated, it gives CASSQVGGGTGELFF.

The sample holds a few counts of this clonotype. This chain uses TRBV29-1 with TRBJ2-3, with TRBD2 identical over 11 bases. V was pared by 6 bases and J by 2 bases, with 7 bases of the junction left unmatched. The CDR3 is 15 amino acids. Germline CDR1 and CDR2: SQVTM and ANQGSEA. In nucleotides, the CDR3 is TGCAGCGTCCCCACTAGCGGGAGTAACACAGATACGCAGTATTTT. The encoded protein is CSVPTSGSNTDTQYF.

This clonotype was observed a handful of times. V gene TRBV5-1 combines with J gene TRBJ1-1; 7 bases map to TRBD1. The CDR3 is 15 residues long. The V segment lost 2 bases and the J segment 0 bases; nucleotides outside the gene matches: 4. Germline V CDR1 and CDR2: SGHRS, YFSETQ. As DNA, the CDR3 is TGCGCCAGCAGCTTACCCACAGGGGTGAACACTGAAGCTTTCTTT. Encoded protein: CASSLPTGVNTEAFF.

The chain couples TRBV5-6 to TRBJ2-5; maybe TRBD2 (5 bases). This CDR3 has 12 amino acids. V was trimmed by 1 base and J by 11 bases, leaving 12 bases between them. Germline V gives CDR1 SGHDT, CDR2 YYEEEE. The CDR3 spells CASSLRLKEQYF. The CDR3 nucleotides read TGTGCCAGCAGCTTGCGACTAAAGGAGCAGTACTTC. The full variable domain, completed using reference TRBV5-6 and TRBJ2-5, is DAGVTQSPTHLIKTRGQQVTLRCSPKSGHDTVSWYQQALGQGPQFIFQYYEEEERQRGNFPDRFSGHQFPNYSSELNVNALLLGDSALYLCASSLRLKEQYFGPGTRLLVL.

This rearrangement joins TRBV7-9 to TRBJ2-6; D not certain. V lost 6 bases, J lost 0 bases, and 15 bases lay in between. Germline V gene lookup returns CDR1 SEHNR and CDR2 FQNEAQ (reference sequence). CDR3 length: 17 residues. For the CDR3, the DNA is TGTGCCAGCAGTATTTGGCGCAAGAGCTCTGGGGCCAACGTCCTGACTTTC. It specifies CASSIWRKSSGANVLTF. The full variable domain, completed using reference TRBV7-9 and TRBJ2-6, is DTGVSQNPRHKITKRGQNVTFRCDPISEHNRLYWYRQTLGQGPEFLTYFQNEAQLEKSRLLSDRFSAERPKGSFSTLEIQRTEQGDSAMYLCASSIWRKSSGANVLTFGAGSRLTVL.

In the case of this clonotype: Mismatch with germline at one junction end may stem from a read error. V gene TRBV6-6 combines with J gene TRBJ1-5; TRBD1 might be the D (5 bases). Germline CDR1 MNHNY, CDR2 SVGAGI (reference sequence). The CDR3 runs 14 residues. CDR3 DNA: TGTGCCAACAGTTACGTGACAGACTATCAGCCCCAGCATTTT. Translating it yields CANSYVTDYQPQHF.

The chain uses TRBV20-1 and TRBJ2-3; D possibly matches TRBD1 or TRBD2 (5 bases each). CDR3 length: 14 amino acids. V was shortened by 5 bases and J by 2 bases, with 14 bases between the two germline ends. Germline V gene sequence: CDR1 DFQATT, CDR2 SNEGSKA (reference sequence). The CDR3 coding sequence is TGCAGTGCTCCCCTCGGGGCTAACACAGATACGCAGTATTTT. The encoded protein is CSAPLGANTDTQYF.

This clonotype was counted a few times. This rearrangement joins TRBV12-3 or TRBV12-4 to TRBJ2-2, with a tentative D call TRBD1 (5 bases). Trimming took 5 bases from V and 7 from J, leaving 11 bases between them. This CDR3 spans 13 amino acids. In nucleotides, the CDR3 is TGTGCCAGCAGTCCCTGGGGCGGCGGGGAGCTGTTTTTT. As protein: CASSPWGGGELFF.

This clonotype was seen a handful of times. J is TRBJ2-1 and V is TRBV3-1, with 10 bases identical to TRBD1. Per the germline V gene, CDR1 is LGHDT and CDR2 is YNNKEL (reference sequence). The CDR3 is made up of 15 amino acids. Trimming took 6 bases from V and 8 from J; bases not matched to a gene: 10. The CDR3 coding sequence is TGTGCCAGCAGTTCCGGGACAGGGGAGGGCGATGAGCAGTTCTTC. Its protein is CASSSGTGEGDEQFF.

Only a few counts were recorded for this clonotype. A junction boundary mismatches the germline segment, possibly from a read error. J is TRBJ2-5 and V is TRBV24-1, with 7 nucleotides matching TRBD1. This CDR3 spans 14 amino acids. CDR1 and CDR2 (germline): KGHDR, SFDVKD. Here the CDR3 reads CAASESGTEETQYF. Here the CDR3 DNA reads TGTGCCGCCAGTGAATCCGGGACAGAGGAGACCCAGTACTTC.

The chain is built from TRBV20-1 and TRBJ1-5; 10 bases are shared with TRBD1. Per germline, CDR1 DFQATT and CDR2 SNEGSKA (reference sequence). CDR3 length: 16 amino acids. Trimming removed 2 bases from V and 0 bases from J; junction bases left unmatched: 4. The CDR3 spells CSARSDRGYSNQPQHF. The CDR3 DNA sequence: TGCAGTGCTAGATCGGACAGGGGGTATAGCAATCAGCCCCAGCATTTT.

This clonotype has only a few counts. The gene calls are TRBV7-2 and TRBJ1-1; D remains ambiguous. CDR3 length: 14 amino acids. Germline assignment: CDR1 SGHTA and CDR2 FQGNSA. V was shortened by 3 bases and J by 4 bases, with 12 bases between the two germline ends. The CDR3 DNA reads as TGTGCCAGCAGCTTCCGGGTATCAGGCACTGAAGCTTTCTTT. This gives the protein CASSFRVSGTEAFF.

This sequence joins TRBV7-2 and TRBJ1-2, with D tentatively TRBD1 (6 bases). Trimming took 5 bases from V and 6 from J, leaving 16 bases between them. The CDR3 consists of 14 residues. Germline CDR1 reads SGHTA; CDR2 reads FQGNSA. The CDR3 DNA follows: TGTGCCAGCAGCCGGCGAGGGGGGGCGAATGGCTACACCTTC. Translated, it gives CASSRRGGANGYTF.

This clonotype has ten or more counts. The chain is built from TRBV5-1 and TRBJ2-3; 7 nucleotides match TRBD1. CDR1 is SGHRS and CDR2 is YFSETQ in the germline V gene. The V gene end was trimmed by 4 bases and the J gene end by 9 bases; junction bases not matched to a gene: 11. The CDR3 has 14 residues. Written as DNA, the CDR3 is TGCGCCAGCAGCCCCGGACAGGTTCGGGACACGCAGTATTTT. It codes for CASSPGQVRDTQYF.

This sequence joins TRBV2 and TRBJ2-1, with TRBD2 as a possible D gene (5 bases). CDR1 SNHLY and CDR2 FYNNEI come from the germline V gene. The CDR3 is 15 amino acids. Trimming shortened V by 6 bases and J by 7 bases, and 19 bases separated the two germline ends. The CDR3 nucleotides read TGTGCCAGCAGCACCGCGGGCGGTGAATATAATGAGCAGTTCTTC. Translation gives CASSTAGGEYNEQFF.

The genes are TRBV19 and TRBJ2-4, with 7 positions matching TRBD1. With 3 bases clipped from V and 3 bases from J, the junction kept 5 bases outside the gene matches. The CDR3 spans 15 residues. Germline CDR1 is LNHDA and CDR2 is SQIVND (reference sequence). CDR3 in amino acids: CASSIRQGHKNIQYF. In DNA, the CDR3 is TGTGCCAGTAGTATCCGACAGGGCCACAAAAACATTCAGTACTTC.

This clonotype was counted a few times. The rearrangement joins TRBV18 to TRBJ2-7, with D possibly called TRBD1 or TRBD2 (5 bases each). Trimming took 3 bases from V and 7 from J, leaving 28 bases between them. CDR1 is KGHSH, CDR2 LQKENI, per germline. The CDR3 consists of 18 residues. The CDR3 sequence: CASSPTSVLGTGDIEQYF. CDR3 sequence (DNA): TGTGCCAGCTCACCGACCTCGGTCCTCGGGACCGGCGACATAGAGCAGTACTTC.

This clonotype was counted many times. The chain recombines TRBV6-4 with TRBJ2-6, with TRBD2 as a possible D gene (6 bases). Trimming took 0 bases from V and 0 from J, leaving 9 bases between them. CDR1 MRHNA and CDR2 SNTAGT come from the germline V gene. CDR3 length: 17 amino acids. DNA of the CDR3: TGTGCCAGCAGTGACTCGTCCGGGAGCTCTGGGGCCAACGTCCTGACTTTC. Its protein product is CASSDSSGSSGANVLTF.

The chain combines TRBV6-6 with TRBJ2-5, with 8 bases matching TRBD1. The J call may be wrong; the DNA end is better matched by TRBJ2-7. The CDR3 covers 16 residues. Per the germline V gene, CDR1 is MNHNY and CDR2 is SVGAGI (reference sequence). The CDR3 DNA is TGTGCCAGCAGTCGAGGGCGGACAGGGCCTCCCTACGAGCAGTACTTC. Protein: CASSRGRTGPPYEQYF.

This chain joins TRBV5-1 and TRBJ2-3; the D is unclear. The germline V and J ends were trimmed by 0 bases and 2 bases, with 10 bases remaining between them. This CDR3 contains 15 residues. The germline CDR1 and CDR2 sequences are SGHRS and YFSETQ. Here the CDR3 DNA reads TGCGCCAGCAGCTTGGTTACTAAACACACAGATACGCAGTATTTT. Translation gives CASSLVTKHTDTQYF.